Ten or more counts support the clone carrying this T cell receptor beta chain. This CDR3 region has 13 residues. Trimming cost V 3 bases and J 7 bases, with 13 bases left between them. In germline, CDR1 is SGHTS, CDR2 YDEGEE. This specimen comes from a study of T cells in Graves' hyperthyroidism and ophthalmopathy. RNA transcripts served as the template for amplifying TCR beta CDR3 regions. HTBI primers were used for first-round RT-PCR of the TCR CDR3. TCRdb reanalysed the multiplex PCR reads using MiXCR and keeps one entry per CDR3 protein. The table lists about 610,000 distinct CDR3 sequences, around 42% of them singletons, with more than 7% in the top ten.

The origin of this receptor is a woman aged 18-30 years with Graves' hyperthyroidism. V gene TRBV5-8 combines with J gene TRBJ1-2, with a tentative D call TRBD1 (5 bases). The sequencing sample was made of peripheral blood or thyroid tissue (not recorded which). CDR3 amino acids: CASSSIRGTGYTF. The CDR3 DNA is TGTGCCAGCAGCTCCATTCGGGGGACTGGCTACACCTTC.